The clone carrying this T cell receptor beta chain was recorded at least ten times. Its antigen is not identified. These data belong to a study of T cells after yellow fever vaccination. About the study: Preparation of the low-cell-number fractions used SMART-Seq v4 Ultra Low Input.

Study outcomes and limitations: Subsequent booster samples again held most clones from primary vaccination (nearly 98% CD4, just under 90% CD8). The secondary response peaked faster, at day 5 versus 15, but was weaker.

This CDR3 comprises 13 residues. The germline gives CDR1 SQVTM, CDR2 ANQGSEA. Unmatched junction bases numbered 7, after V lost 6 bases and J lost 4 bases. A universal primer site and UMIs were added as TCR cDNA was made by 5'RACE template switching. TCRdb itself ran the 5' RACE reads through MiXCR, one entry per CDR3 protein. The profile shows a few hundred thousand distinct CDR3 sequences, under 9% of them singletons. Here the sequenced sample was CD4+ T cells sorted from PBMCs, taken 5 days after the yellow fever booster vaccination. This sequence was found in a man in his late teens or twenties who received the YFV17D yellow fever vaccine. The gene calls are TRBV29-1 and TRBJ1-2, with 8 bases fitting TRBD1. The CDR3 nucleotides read TGCAGCGTGGACAGGGATCAGCGCTATGGCTACACCTTC. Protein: CSVDRDQRYGYTF.